The TCR beta chain under discussion was sequenced for a study of cytomegalovirus exposure and HLA in healthy donors. Both 60 Vbeta primers and 13 Jbeta primers went into the PCR. Repertoires were generated with immunoSEQ multiplex PCR, while TCRdb's copy carries only in-frame clones and drops some. The table lists some 120,000 clones. Germline CDR1 is LGHNT and CDR2 is FRNRAP. After removal of 3 bases from V and 0 bases from J, the junction contained 15 bases not matched to a gene. The CDR3 consists of 19 residues. Specimen: PBMCs. The rearrangement uses TRBV12-5 and TRBJ1-1, with 8 bases that match TRBD1. The source is a man in his late teens or twenties in good health and CMV-seronegative. The chain's CDR3 is CASGFLSGTGEALNTEAFF. CDR3 DNA sequence: TGTGCTAGTGGTTTCCTATCCGGGACAGGCGAAGCCCTGAACACTGAAGCTTTCTTT.